Listed below are T cell receptor beta chains from one sample, sequenced in a study of blood T cell repertoires in COVID-19. TCRdb's copy holds only in-frame clones and misses some; the assay was immunoSEQ multiplex PCR. The sample holds about 120,000 clones, around 81% seen once. Sequencing was done on a sample of peripheral blood. The receptors were gathered from a man between 65 and 80 years old with acute or convalescent COVID-19. The CDR3 runs from the conserved cysteine through the conserved F or W. The D gene is left open where the match is weak. Size is omitted from some rows. Given values are once, few, many or a class for expanded clones.

>-|-|TRBJ1-2|TRBV7-9
TGTGCCAGCAGCTTAAGCTGGGGCTACACCTTC
CASSLSWGYTF
>once|TRBD2|TRBJ2-3|TRBV5-1
TGCGCCAGCAGCCGAACGCTAGCGGGGGGCGGTTCAGATACGCAGTATTTT
CASSRTLAGGGSDTQYF
>few|-|TRBJ1-5|TRBV6-2/TRBV6-3
TGTGCCAGCAGTTACGCGGACTTGGGCAATCAGCCCCAGCATTTT
CASSYADLGNQPQHF
>-|TRBD2|TRBJ2-1|TRBV3-1/TRBV3-2
TGTGCCAGCAGCCAAGGGTTAGCGGGGGGGCCATATGAGCAGTTCTTC
CASSQGLAGGPYEQFF
>-|TRBD1|TRBJ2-5|TRBV5-1
TGCGCCAGCAGCTCGGGACAGCGGGAGACCCAGTACTTC
CASSSGQRETQYF
>-|TRBD2|TRBJ2-1|TRBV4-2
TGTGCCAGCAGCCAAGCCGGGGGGTATGAGCAGTTCTTC
CASSQAGGYEQFF
>-|TRBD1|TRBJ1-6|TRBV19
TGTGCCAGTAGCGCTGGACAGGGAGCACCACCCCTCCACTTT
CASSAGQGAPPLHF
>-|TRBD1|TRBJ1-2|TRBV19
TGTGCCAGTAGTAGAGGGACAGGGGGAAACTATGGCTACACCTTC
CASSRGTGGNYGYTF
>-|-|TRBJ2-2|TRBV7-2
TGTGCCAGCAGCTCGTACAGGGGAGGCGGGGAGCTGTTTTTT
CASSSYRGGGELFF
>-|-|TRBJ1-2|TRBV5-4
TGTGCCAGCAGCTTACCTCAGGGAATGTATGGCTACACCTTC
CASSLPQGMYGYTF
>-|TRBD1|TRBJ1-6|TRBV19
TGTGCCAGTAGGACGACAGGGGAAAATTCACCCCTCCACTTT
CASRTTGENSPLHF
>few|-|TRBJ1-2|TRBV4-3
TGCGCCAGCAGCCAAGTCCTAGGGGGAGGCTACACCTTC
CASSQVLGGGYTF
>-|-|TRBJ1-1|TRBV9
TGTGCCAGCAGCTTTGGACAGAACACTGAAGCTTTCTTT
CASSFGQNTEAFF
>-|TRBD1|TRBJ2-7|TRBV4-2
TGTGCCAGCAGCCCCCGGGACAGCTCCTACGAGCAGTACTTC
CASSPRDSSYEQYF
>once|-|TRBJ1-1|TRBV7-9
TGTGTCAGCAGCTTTCAGGGGACGGGGAACACTGAAGCTTTCTTT
CVSSFQGTGNTEAFF